A selection of T cell receptor beta chains follows, all from one sample in a study of T cell repertoires in cytomegalovirus infection. One entry per CDR3 protein results from TCRdb running MiXCR on the reads. The sample includes nearly 550,000 distinct CDR3 sequences, more than 15% of them seen just once. The sequencing sample was made of CD8+ T cells from PBMCs. The receptor source for this set is a human donor in good health (CMV status not recorded). Some clones in this sample may be carry-over from other donors' samples. Both conserved end residues are part of each CDR3. The D gene is left open where the match is weak. Rows give clone size only sometimes, using once, few, many, or a class for an expanded clone.

many,TRBJ2-7,TRBV28,TRBD2,CASSSPPRLAGHYEQYF,TGTGCCAGCAGTTCCCCCCCCCGACTAGCGGGACACTACGAGCAGTACTTC
.,TRBJ1-4,TRBV6-5,.,CARSYETTGPNEKLFF,TGTGCCAGAAGTTACGAGACGACAGGACCTAATGAAAAACTGTTTTTT
few,TRBJ1-1,TRBV18,TRBD1,CASSLTYFRDRNTEAFF,TGTGCCAGCTCGCTAACGTATTTCCGGGACAGGAACACTGAAGCTTTCTTT
many,TRBJ2-3,TRBV7-8,TRBD2,CASSLAREGRVLGTDTQYF,TGTGCCAGCAGCTTAGCGCGGGAGGGCCGTGTGCTGGGCACAGATACGCAGTATTTT
.,TRBJ2-3,TRBV18,TRBD2,CASSPPRAGVPDTQYF,TGTGCCAGCTCACCCCCTCGAGCGGGAGTTCCAGATACGCAGTATTTT
.,TRBJ2-7,TRBV4-1,TRBD2,CASSQRAGTSGYEQYF,TGCGCCAGCAGCCAACGGGCCGGGACTAGCGGATACGAGCAGTACTTC
.,TRBJ2-1,TRBV7-6,.,CASSPVLGRQYNEKLF,TGTGCCAGCAGCCCCGTACTGGGACGGCAATACAATGAGAAGCTCTTC
many,TRBJ2-2,TRBV27,TRBD2,CASSWLAANTGELFF,TGTGCCAGCAGTTGGCTAGCGGCGAACACCGGGGAGCTGTTTTTT
many,TRBJ1-1,TRBV24-1,TRBD1,CATSRPSGTENTEAFF,TGTGCCACCAGTCGACCATCCGGGACAGAGAACACTGAAGCTTTCTTT
few,TRBJ1-5,TRBV4-1,.,CASSTRGEFNQPQHF,TGCGCCAGCAGCACCCGGGGGGAGTTCAATCAGCCCCAGCATTTT
many,TRBJ2-2,TRBV20-1,.,CSASDRKNTGELFF,TGCAGTGCTTCCGACAGAAAGAACACCGGGGAGCTGTTTTTT
.,TRBJ2-1,TRBV14,.,CASSQGRDKQFF,TGTGCCAGCAGCCAAGGTAGGGACAAGCAGTTCTTC